This is a list of T cell receptor beta chains from one sample in a study of CD4 T cells in relation to SARS-CoV-2 and coronaviruses. The repertoire was sequenced with immunoSEQ multiplex PCR; TCRdb's copy has only in-frame clones and lacks some. The sample carries about 60,000 clones, 85% to 95% recorded once. The specimen was naive CD4+ T cells from PBMCs. These receptors were taken from a human donor in good health. Both conserved end residues are part of each CDR3. A D gene is named only where the DNA matches it firmly. A row's size may be missing; if present it is once, few, many or a size class.

D gene	clone size	V gene	J gene	CDR3 DNA	CDR3 protein
-	-	TRBV28	TRBJ1-3	TGTGCCAGCAGTTTACAGACAACCTCTGGAAACACCATATATTTT	CASSLQTTSGNTIYF
-	-	TRBV9	TRBJ2-3	TGTGCCAGCAGCGAGGGAGGACGGAACACAGATACGCAGTATTTT	CASSEGGRNTDTQYF
TRBD2	-	TRBV30	TRBJ2-3	TGTGCCTGGAGGGACAGCGGGAGGAGCACAGATACGCAGTATTTT	CAWRDSGRSTDTQYF
-	once	TRBV6-5	TRBJ2-3	TGTGCCAGCAGTTACGAGGGTTTACGCACAGATACGCAGTATTTT	CASSYEGLRTDTQYF
TRBD2	-	TRBV6-2/TRBV6-3	TRBJ2-1	TGTGCCAGCAGTTTAGCGGGAGTAATGAACAATGAGCAGTTCTTC	CASSLAGVMNNEQFF
TRBD1	once	TRBV19	TRBJ1-1	TGTGCCAGTAGTATCTTTGACAGGGGGCAGGAGGCTTTCTTT	CASSIFDRGQEAFF
TRBD2	-	TRBV12-5	TRBJ2-1	TGTGCTAACTGGGGTTTAGCGGGAGGTCCCTGGCCCTACAATGAGCAGTTCTTC	CANWGLAGGPWPYNEQFF
TRBD1	-	TRBV5-6	TRBJ2-2	TGTGCCAGCAGCATACGGGACAGGGGGCGCACCGGGGAGCTGTTTTTT	CASSIRDRGRTGELFF
-	-	TRBV12-3/TRBV12-4	TRBJ2-3	TGTGCCAGCAGACATACAGATACGCAGTATTTT	CASRHTDTQYF
-	once	TRBV7-9	TRBJ2-7	TGTGCCAGCAGCTTAGCGAAAACCTACGAGCAGTACTTC	CASSLAKTYEQYF
TRBD1	-	TRBV2	TRBJ1-5	TGTGCCAGCAGGAACGACAGGGGCAATCAGCCCCAGCATTTT	CASRNDRGNQPQHF
TRBD2	-	TRBV5-5	TRBJ2-7	TGTGCCAGCAGCTTGATCTTCCGGGGAGGGAGGGAGCAGTACTTC	CASSLIFRGGREQYF
TRBD2	-	TRBV14	TRBJ2-7	TGTGCCAGCAGCCCACTAGCGGGAGGGCCTCACGAGCAGTACTTC	CASSPLAGGPHEQYF
-	-	TRBV9	TRBJ2-7	TGTGCCAGCAGCGTAGAAGGTCGGGGGACCAGCTCCTACGAGCAGTACTTC	CASSVEGRGTSSYEQYF
TRBD1	-	TRBV28	TRBJ1-1	TGTGCCAGCAGTCGACAGGGGCCTTTGAACACTGAAGCTTTCTTT	CASSRQGPLNTEAFF
TRBD1	-	TRBV5-1	TRBJ1-3	TGCGCCAGCAGCTTGGGGGACAGTCTCCTTGCCTCTGGAAACACCATATATTTT	CASSLGDSLLASGNTIYF
TRBD1	-	TRBV6-2/TRBV6-3	TRBJ2-1	TGTGCCAGCAGTGGGCGACAGGGGGCGCGGGAGCAGTTCTTC	CASSGRQGAREQFF
TRBD2	-	TRBV6-6	TRBJ2-1	TGTGCCAGCAGAAAACTAGCGGGAGGCCTATACAATGAGCAGTTCTTC	CASRKLAGGLYNEQFF
-	-	TRBV7-9	TRBJ2-7	TGTGCCAGCAGCTTTACAGGGATCTCCTCCTACGAGCAGTACTTC	CASSFTGISSYEQYF
TRBD2	-	TRBV7-6	TRBJ2-2	TGTGCCAGCAGCTCAGGGGGACTAGCGCCCGGGGAGCTGTTTTTT	CASSSGGLAPGELFF
TRBD1	-	TRBV28	TRBJ2-7	TGTGCCAGCACCGCCGCCGGGACAGGGTACGAGCAGTACTTC	CASTAAGTGYEQYF
TRBD1	-	TRBV28	TRBJ1-2	TGTGCCAGCAGTCTGACAGGGTTCCTGGGCTACACCTTC	CASSLTGFLGYTF
TRBD2	few	TRBV7-9	TRBJ2-5	TGTGCCAGCAGCTTAGTTTCCAGCGGGAAAGAGACCCAGTACTTC	CASSLVSSGKETQYF
-	-	TRBV7-9	TRBJ2-7	TGTGCCAGCAGCCCCAGAAGCTCCTACGAGCAGTACTTC	CASSPRSSYEQYF
-	once	TRBV4-1	TRBJ2-3	TGCGCCAGCAGCCAAGAAGTTCAACTTGGGGGGCCTAGCACAGATACGCAGTATTTT	CASSQEVQLGGPSTDTQYF
-	-	TRBV5-1	TRBJ1-1	TGCGCCAGCAGCTATTCGAAACAGAACACTGAAGCTTTCTTT	CASSYSKQNTEAFF
-	once	TRBV28	TRBJ1-5	TGTGCCAGCAGTCCGCCCCCACGTCAGCCCCAGCATTTT	CASSPPPRQPQHF
-	-	TRBV7-9	TRBJ1-4	TGTGCCAGCAGCTTTCAGGACGGGACCGCACGTGAAGAAAAACTGTTTTTT	CASSFQDGTAREEKLFF
-	-	TRBV28	TRBJ1-1	TGTGCCAGCAGTCTCACCACTGAAGCTTTCTTT	CASSLTTEAFF
TRBD1	-	TRBV19	TRBJ2-5	TGTGCCAGTAACCTGGGACAGGCGGCCCAAGAGACCCAGTACTTC	CASNLGQAAQETQYF
TRBD1	-	TRBV19	TRBJ1-4	TGTGCCAGTAGTAAGGACAGGGGCGCCGTAACACTGTTTTTT	CASSKDRGAVTLFF
-	-	TRBV30	TRBJ1-1	TGTGCCTGGAGACAACGACGGGATGAAGCTTTCTTT	CAWRQRRDEAFF
-	-	TRBV30	TRBJ1-1	TGTGCCTGGACTCCCACCGGGACACACCTGAACACTGAAGCTTTCTTT	CAWTPTGTHLNTEAFF
-	-	TRBV19	TRBJ1-5	TGTGCCAGTAGTATATGGGGGACACTCGCGGGGCAGCCCCAGCATTTT	CASSIWGTLAGQPQHF
TRBD2	-	TRBV18	TRBJ2-5	TGTGCCAGCTCACCGGGACTAGCGGAGACCCAGTACTTC	CASSPGLAETQYF
TRBD2	once	TRBV30	TRBJ2-3	TGTGCCTGGAGTGTTCTAGCGGGAGGTGTTACGCAGTATTTT	CAWSVLAGGVTQYF
TRBD1	-	TRBV5-1	TRBJ2-5	TGCGCCAGCAGCTCGACGGGACAGGCACAAGAGACCCAGTACTTC	CASSSTGQAQETQYF
-	-	TRBV11-2	TRBJ2-7	TGTGCCAGCAGCCCACGACAGAGCTCCTACGAGCAGTACTTC	CASSPRQSSYEQYF
TRBD2	-	TRBV6-9	TRBJ2-1	TGTGCCAGCACTCGCCCGACTAGCGGAGGCTACAATGAGCAGTTCTTC	CASTRPTSGGYNEQFF
-	-	TRBV4-2	TRBJ2-3	TGTGCCAGCAGCCAACAGGTCGGGAGCTCAGATACGCAGTATTTT	CASSQQVGSSDTQYF
-	-	TRBV6-4	TRBJ2-2	TGTGCCAGCAGTGACAGGGTACCCGGGGAGCTGTTTTTT	CASSDRVPGELFF
TRBD1	-	TRBV18	TRBJ2-7	TGTGCCAGCTCACCACCCTCTGGGACAGGGGGCCGCGAGCAGTACTTC	CASSPPSGTGGREQYF
-	-	TRBV5-1	TRBJ2-5	TGCGCCAGCAGCTTGGGAGTTTCGGGGTGGGATGAGACCCAGTACTTC	CASSLGVSGWDETQYF
-	-	TRBV7-9	TRBJ2-3	TGTGCCAGCAGCCCCACTTCTAGCACAGATACGCAGTATTTT	CASSPTSSTDTQYF
-	-	TRBV28	TRBJ1-3	TGTGCCAGCAGTCCAACTTTTTATGGAAACACCATATATTTT	CASSPTFYGNTIYF